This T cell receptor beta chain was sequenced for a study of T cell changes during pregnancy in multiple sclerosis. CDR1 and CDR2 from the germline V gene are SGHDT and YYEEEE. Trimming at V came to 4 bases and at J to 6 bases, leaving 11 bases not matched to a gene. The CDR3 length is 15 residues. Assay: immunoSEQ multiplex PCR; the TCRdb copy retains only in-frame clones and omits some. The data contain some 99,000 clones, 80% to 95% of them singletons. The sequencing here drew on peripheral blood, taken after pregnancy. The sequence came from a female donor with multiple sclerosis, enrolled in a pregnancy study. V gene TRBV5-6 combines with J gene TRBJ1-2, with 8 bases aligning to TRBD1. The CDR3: CASSPTGVIINGYTF. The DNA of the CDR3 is TGTGCCAGCAGCCCGACAGGGGTGATCATTAATGGCTACACCTTC.